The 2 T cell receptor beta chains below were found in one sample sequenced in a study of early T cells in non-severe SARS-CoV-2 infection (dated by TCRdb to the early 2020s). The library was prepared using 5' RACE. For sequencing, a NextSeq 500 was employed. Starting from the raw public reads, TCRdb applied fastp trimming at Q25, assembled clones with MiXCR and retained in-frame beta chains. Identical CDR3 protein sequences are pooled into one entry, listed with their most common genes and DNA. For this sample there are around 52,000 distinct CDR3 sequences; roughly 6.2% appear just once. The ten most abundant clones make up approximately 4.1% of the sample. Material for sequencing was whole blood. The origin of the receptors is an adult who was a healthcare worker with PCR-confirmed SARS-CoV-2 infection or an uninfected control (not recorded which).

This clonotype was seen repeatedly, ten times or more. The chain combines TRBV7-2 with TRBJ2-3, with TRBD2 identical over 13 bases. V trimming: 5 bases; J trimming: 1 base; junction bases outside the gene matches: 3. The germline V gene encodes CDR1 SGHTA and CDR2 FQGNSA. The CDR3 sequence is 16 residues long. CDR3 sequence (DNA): TGTGCCAGCAGCCCAGGGACTAGCGGGGGCACAGATACGCAGTATTTT. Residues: CASSPGTSGGTDTQYF.

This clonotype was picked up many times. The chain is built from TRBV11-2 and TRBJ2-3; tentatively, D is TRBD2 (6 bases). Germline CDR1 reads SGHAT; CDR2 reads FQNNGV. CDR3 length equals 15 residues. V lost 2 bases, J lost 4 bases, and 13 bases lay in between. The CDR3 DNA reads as TGTGCCAGCAGCTTATTCCTGGCGGGGCCAGATACGCAGTATTTT. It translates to CASSLFLAGPDTQYF.